Listed below are T cell receptor beta chains from one sample, sequenced in a study of T cell responses to AZD1222 COVID-19 vaccine. Sequencing was performed with immunoSEQ multiplex PCR; in TCRdb, only in-frame clones are kept and a portion is missing. The sample contains about 140,000 clones, around 89% of which appear only once. The specimen was peripheral blood, collected 28 days after the second AZD1222 dose. Receptors were obtained from an adult who received the AZD1222 COVID-19 vaccine. CDR3s include the opening cysteine and the closing phenylalanine or tryptophan. D genes are given only for firm matches. The listing skips clone size in some rows; elsewhere it reads once, few, many or a size class.

J gene,D gene,clone size,V gene,CDR3 DNA,CDR3 protein
TRBJ2-5,TRBD2,-,TRBV19,TGTGCCAGTAGTATCGGGCTAGCGGGGGGGAGTAGGTGGGAGACCCAGTACTTC,CASSIGLAGGSRWETQYF
TRBJ1-2,TRBD1,-,TRBV12-5,TGTGCTAGTGGTTTGGTACGACAGGGTATCAACTATGGCTACACCTTC,CASGLVRQGINYGYTF
TRBJ1-2,-,-,TRBV2,TGTGCCAGCAGTGAAGTTCGACAGTTGCCCTATGGCTACACCTTC,CASSEVRQLPYGYTF
TRBJ2-3,-,-,TRBV30,TGTGCCTGGAGTGCTGTGATACGGCGCAGCACAGATACGCAGTATTTT,CAWSAVIRRSTDTQYF
TRBJ1-2,-,once,TRBV6-5,TGTGCCAGCAGCCCGGGCCAGGGACATTATGGCTACACCTTC,CASSPGQGHYGYTF
TRBJ2-1,-,-,TRBV28,TGTGCCAGCAGTTTCGGGGAGAGTGAGCAGTTCTTC,CASSFGESEQFF
TRBJ1-6,TRBD1,-,TRBV30,TGTGCCTGGAGTGTATTGCGGACCCACAGGGGGCTAAATAATTCACCCCTCCACTTT,CAWSVLRTHRGLNNSPLHF
TRBJ2-3,TRBD2,-,TRBV10-3,TGTGCCACCGGTGGGACTAAGGGAAATACGCAGTATTTT,CATGGTKGNTQYF
TRBJ2-1,-,-,TRBV5-1,TGCGCCAGCAGCTTAGCGCCCTCCTACAATGAGCAGTTCTTC,CASSLAPSYNEQFF
TRBJ1-1,-,-,TRBV4-1,TGCGCCAGCAGCCAAGGCAACCGTGAAGCTTTCTTT,CASSQGNREAFF
TRBJ1-2,-,-,TRBV5-4,TGTGCCAGCAGCTTGAAATTTGTCCTAAACTATGGCTACACCTTC,CASSLKFVLNYGYTF
TRBJ2-2,TRBD1,-,TRBV5-1,TGCGCCAGCAGACGGGACAGGGGAGTCACCGGGGAGCTGTTTTTT,CASRRDRGVTGELFF
TRBJ1-6,-,-,TRBV14,TGTGCCAGCAGCCAAGATTTTCGACAGGCTCATTCACCCCTCCACTTT,CASSQDFRQAHSPLHF
TRBJ2-3,-,-,TRBV19,TGTGCCAGTAGTGGCTTAATAAGCACAGATACGCAGTATTTT,CASSGLISTDTQYF
TRBJ1-4,TRBD1,once,TRBV28,TGTGGTTCGGTTGAGACAGGGGGGGGAGAAAAACTGTTTTTT,CGSVETGGGEKLFF
TRBJ2-7,TRBD1,-,TRBV29-1,TGCAGCGTTAAGACAGGGACGACCTACGAGCAGTACTTC,CSVKTGTTYEQYF
TRBJ1-4,TRBD1,-,TRBV7-8,TGTGCCAGCAGCCCACGGGACAGGGTTGCCACTAATGAAAAACTGTTTTTT,CASSPRDRVATNEKLFF
TRBJ2-4,-,-,TRBV7-5,TGTGCCAGAAGCCTGACACTAGCCAAAAACATTCAGTACTTC,CARSLTLAKNIQYF
TRBJ2-5,-,-,TRBV25-1,TGTGCCAGCAGTGAGCCTAGACAGGTTTTGGAGACCCAGTACTTC,CASSEPRQVLETQYF
TRBJ2-7,-,-,TRBV20-1,TGCAGTGCAAGTGGGTCGGGGACCTACGAGCAGTACTTC,CSASGSGTYEQYF
TRBJ2-2,-,-,TRBV5-1,TGCGCCAGCTCGTCGACGAACACCGGGGAGCTGTTTTTT,CASSSTNTGELFF
TRBJ2-2,TRBD2,-,TRBV3-1/TRBV3-2,TGTGCCAGCAGCCAAGGACTAGCCAACACCGGGGAGCTGTTTTTT,CASSQGLANTGELFF
TRBJ2-6,TRBD2,-,TRBV11-1,TGTGCCAGCAGCACCCGGACTAGCGGGAACGTCCTGACTTTC,CASSTRTSGNVLTF